These 30 T cell receptor beta chains share one sample of origin, sequenced in a study of cytomegalovirus exposure and HLA in healthy donors. PCR primers comprised 60 Vbeta and 13 Jbeta primers. The method was immunoSEQ multiplex PCR; TCRdb's version includes in-frame clones alone and lacks a portion of them. The top ten clones hold around 5% of a sample with roughly 150,000 clones, approximately 76% of them seen once. The sequenced sample was PBMCs. Receptors originate from a woman aged 18 to 35 in good health and CMV-seropositive.

V gene TRBV5-4 combines with J gene TRBJ1-5; D is uncertain. This CDR3 contains 15 residues. V was pared by 4 bases and J by 3 bases, with 14 bases between. Germline CDR1 reads SGHNT; CDR2 reads YYREEE (reference sequence). CDR3 sequence (DNA): TGTGCCAGCAGCCAAGCGGCGGAGAACAATCAGCCCCAGCATTTT. As protein: CASSQAAENNQPQHF.

The CDR3 bases are TGCGCCAGCAGCCAAACACAGGGCTACGAGCAGTACTTC. Its translation is CASSQTQGYEQYF. The gene calls are TRBV4-3 and TRBJ2-7; maybe TRBD1 (6 bases). This CDR3 region has 13 residues. Germline assignment: CDR1 LGHNA and CDR2 YSLEER. Deletions cut 2 bases from V and 3 bases from J, with 8 bases between.

The chain carries TRBV5-8 and TRBJ2-5; 8 bases map to TRBD1. The CDR3 totals 13 residues. Germline loops: CDR1 SGHTS, CDR2 YDEGEE. Trimming took 4 bases from V and 2 from J; bases not matched to a gene: 1. CDR3 DNA sequence: TGTGCCAGCAGCCGGGACAGGCAAGAGACCCAGTACTTC. Translation gives CASSRDRQETQYF.

The V call is TRBV19, the J call TRBJ1-2; 8 positions agree with TRBD1. From germline, CDR1 is LNHDA and CDR2 SQIVND (reference sequence). This CDR3 has 16 amino acids. Germline trimming cut 5 bases from V and 2 bases from J; bases unmatched to any gene: 10. CDR3 residues: CASSFRRGLFNYGYTF. DNA for the CDR3: TGTGCCAGTAGTTTCCGCAGGGGGCTGTTCAACTATGGCTACACCTTC.

This chain links TRBV6-1 with TRBJ2-5; 8 nucleotides agree with TRBD2. The J call is uncertain, as TRBJ2-7 better fits the DNA end. CDR1 is MNHNS and CDR2 is SASEGT in the germline V gene. This CDR3 region has 14 residues. CDR3 DNA: TGTGCCAGCAGGGGTAGCGGGGTCTTCTACGAGCAGTACTTC. Translating gives CASRGSGVFYEQYF.

This clone was seen only a few times. This sequence joins TRBV4-2 and TRBJ1-1; TRBD1 matches at 7 bases. Looked up from germline, CDR1 is LGHNA and CDR2 is YNFKEQ. Germline trimming cut 4 bases from V and 3 bases from J; bases unmatched to any gene: 11. CDR3 length: 16 residues. DNA of the CDR3: TGTGCCAGCAGCCGAAAGGTGACAACAGGGGACACTGAAGCTTTCTTT. This encodes CASSRKVTTGDTEAFF.

This chain joins TRBV7-6 and TRBJ1-5, with D unclear. Trimming removed 2 bases at V and 5 bases at J, with 4 bases between. The CDR3 runs 12 residues. Germline CDR1 and CDR2: SGHVS and FNYEAQ. As DNA, the CDR3 is TGTGCCAGCAGCTTACAGGATCAGCCCCAGCATTTT. Translating gives CASSLQDQPQHF.

The chain couples TRBV6-1 to TRBJ1-2, with D possibly being TRBD1 (5 bases). The CDR3 is 15 amino acids. Per the germline V gene, CDR1 is MNHNS and CDR2 is SASEGT. V lost 5 bases and J lost 3, with 16 bases in between. The CDR3 loop is CASSRMKGTYYGYTF. CDR3 DNA sequence: TGTGCCAGCAGTAGAATGAAAGGGACTTACTATGGCTACACCTTC.

J is TRBJ2-2 and V is TRBV6-5; D is unclear. The germline CDR1 and CDR2 sequences are MNHEY and SVGAGI. V lost 7 bases and J lost 7, with 13 bases in between. The CDR3 totals 13 residues. CDR3 DNA: TGTGCCAGCACGTGGGCCCAAGGCGGGGAGCTGTTTTTT. It yields the protein CASTWAQGGELFF.

The gene calls are TRBV15 and TRBJ2-5; 7 nucleotides match TRBD2. The CDR3 runs 17 residues. Trimming removed 0 bases from V and 0 bases from J; junction bases left unmatched: 7. Germline V CDR1 and CDR2: LNHNV, YYDKDF (reference sequence). The CDR3: CATSRDPAGTYQETQYF. The CDR3 nucleotides are TGTGCCACCAGCAGAGACCCAGCGGGGACCTACCAAGAGACCCAGTACTTC. The entire variable domain, with the rest obtained from reference TRBV15 and TRBJ2-5, is as follows: DAMVIQNPRYQVTQFGKPVTLSCSQTLNHNVMYWYQQKSSQAPKLLFHYYDKDFNNEADTPDNFQSRRPNTSFCFLDIRSPGLGDTAMYLCATSRDPAGTYQETQYFGPGTRLLVL.

The chain has TRBV14 and TRBJ2-1, with 10 bases lining up with TRBD1. Germline V gene sequence: CDR1 SGHDN, CDR2 FVKESK. CDR3 length equals 17 residues. Trimming cost V 0 bases and J 6 bases; bases outside gene matches: 8. The CDR3 DNA is TGTGCCAGCAGCCAAGATTGGGGACAGGGGACGCTCAATGAGCAGTTCTTC. Translation: CASSQDWGQGTLNEQFF.

This clone was picked up one time. V is TRBV19 and J is TRBJ2-1, with D possibly TRBD2 on 6 matching bases. The CDR3 sequence is 17 residues long. CDR1 LNHDA and CDR2 SQIVND come from the germline V gene (reference sequence). V shed 5 bases and J shed 0 bases, with 17 bases lying between them. CDR3: CASSSTVRGTSYNEQFF. The CDR3 DNA follows: TGTGCCAGTAGTTCGACAGTACGGGGGACCTCCTACAATGAGCAGTTCTTC.

The rearrangement links TRBV7-2 to TRBJ1-1; 7 nucleotides agree with TRBD1. V gave up 1 base and J gave up 4 bases; unmatched junction bases: 3. The CDR3 is made up of 14 amino acids. The V gene's germline CDR1 is SGHTA and CDR2 FQGNSA. For the CDR3, the DNA is TGTGCCAGCAGCTTAGAGGGGGCGCCCACTGAAGCTTTCTTT. Translating gives CASSLEGAPTEAFF.

This chain links TRBV5-1 with TRBJ2-7; tentative D call: TRBD1 (5 bases). Germline V CDR1 and CDR2: SGHRS, YFSETQ. The CDR3 covers 14 residues. Deletions cut 2 bases from V and 2 bases from J, with 11 bases between. CDR3 sequence: CASSFGRATYEQYF. The CDR3 coding sequence is TGCGCCAGCAGCTTCGGCAGGGCGACCTACGAGCAGTACTTC.

This chain links TRBV4-2 with TRBJ1-2; D possibly corresponds to TRBD1 (5 bases). The ends were cut back, 6 bases at V and 8 bases at J, with 19 bases in the middle. Germline CDR1 and CDR2: LGHNA and YNFKEQ. CDR3 length: 14 amino acids. The CDR3: CASRHKDGGGGYTF. The CDR3 DNA reads TGTGCCAGCAGACATAAGGACGGCGGGGGAGGCTACACCTTC.

V is TRBV7-2 and J is TRBJ2-2, with 8 bases fitting TRBD2. Germline CDR1 is SGHTA and CDR2 is FQGNSA. V lost 4 bases, J lost 5 bases, and 6 bases stayed unmatched. The CDR3 runs to 15 residues. CDR3 sequence (DNA): TGTGCCAGCAGCTGGGCGGGGGGAAGGACCGGGGAGCTGTTTTTT. Translation gives CASSWAGGRTGELFF.

The chain is built from TRBV4-3 and TRBJ2-1; D remains ambiguous. CDR3 length: 16 amino acids. V was trimmed by 0 bases and J by 1 base, leaving 10 bases between them. Germline V gene lookup returns CDR1 LGHNA and CDR2 YSLEER. The DNA of the CDR3 is TGCGCCAGCAGCCAAGAAAACGAGTTTTCCTACAATGAGCAGTTCTTC. Residues: CASSQENEFSYNEQFF.

CDR3 loop: CASNGGAGSYNEQFF. CDR3 nucleotides: TGTGCCAGCAATGGGGGGGCGGGCTCCTACAATGAGCAGTTCTTC. The chain combines TRBV27 with TRBJ2-1, with D possibly matching TRBD2 (7 bases). The CDR3 extends over 15 amino acids. Trimming shortened V by 7 bases and J by 0 bases, and 13 bases separated the two germline ends. Germline values: CDR1 MNHEY, CDR2 SMNVEV (reference sequence).

The chain carries TRBV2 and TRBJ2-2; 9 nucleotides match TRBD1. This CDR3 comprises 19 residues. CDR1 is SNHLY and CDR2 is FYNNEI in the germline V gene. With 8 bases clipped from V and 3 bases from J, the junction kept 19 bases outside the gene matches. The CDR3: CASRPIGTGFFADTGELFF. In DNA, the CDR3 is TGTGCCAGCCGACCGATCGGGACAGGGTTTTTTGCGGACACCGGGGAGCTGTTTTTT.

The V call is TRBV4-3, the J call TRBJ2-6; tentatively, D is TRBD1 (5 bases). V was shortened by 2 bases and J by 0 bases, with 20 bases between the two germline ends. Germline CDR1 and CDR2: LGHNA and YSLEER. The CDR3 sequence is 20 residues long. CDR3 sequence reads: CASSQYRLTSGNSGANVLTF. The CDR3 coding sequence is TGCGCCAGCAGCCAATATCGGCTTACGTCAGGGAACTCTGGGGCCAACGTCCTGACTTTC.

This chain joins TRBV4-3 and TRBJ1-1, with 9 bases matching TRBD1. Germline V lookup: CDR1 LGHNA, CDR2 YSLEER. This CDR3 is 16 amino acids long. Trimming took 3 bases from V and 4 from J; bases not matched to a gene: 9. CDR3 amino acids: CASSHGRDRVSTEAFF. The CDR3 DNA is TGCGCCAGCAGCCATGGGAGGGACAGGGTCAGCACTGAAGCTTTCTTT.

The rearrangement joins TRBV2 to TRBJ2-7; TRBD1 matches 7 bases. Germline V gives CDR1 SNHLY, CDR2 FYNNEI. The CDR3 length is 15 residues. V was clipped by 1 base and J by 3 bases; unmatched bases: 6. As DNA, the CDR3 is TGTGCCAGCAGTGAAGGTCGAGGGGGCGTCTACGAGCAGTACTTC. Its protein product is CASSEGRGGVYEQYF.

This clone is judged medium-sized. The chain recombines TRBV4-3 with TRBJ2-6; D is possibly TRBD1 (6 bases). Trimming cost V 1 base and J 0 bases, with 7 bases left between them. Germline assignment: CDR1 LGHNA and CDR2 YSLEER. The CDR3 loop spans 16 amino acids. CDR3 amino acids: CASSQARGSGANVLTF. The CDR3 DNA sequence: TGCGCCAGCAGCCAAGCCAGGGGCTCTGGGGCCAACGTCCTGACTTTC.

This clone was recorded a few times. V usage is TRBV4-3 and J usage is TRBJ1-2; no reliable D call. This CDR3 has 14 amino acids. V dropped 1 base and J dropped 2 bases, with 8 bases sitting between them. CDR1 is LGHNA and CDR2 is YSLEER in the germline V gene. The CDR3 nucleotides are TGCGCCAGCAGCCAAGGTTGGCAGAACTATGGCTACACCTTC. This encodes CASSQGWQNYGYTF.

The chain couples TRBV4-3 to TRBJ2-1; 10 bases align to TRBD2. This CDR3 comprises 14 residues. After removal of 4 bases from V and 4 bases from J, the junction contained 1 base not matched to a gene. Germline V CDR1 and CDR2: LGHNA, YSLEER. CDR3 sequence: CASSPSGGYNEQFF. CDR3 coding DNA: TGCGCCAGCAGCCCTAGCGGGGGATACAATGAGCAGTTCTTC.

This sequence joins TRBV28 and TRBJ1-5; 7 bases are shared with TRBD1. The germline V gene has CDR1 MDHEN and CDR2 SYDVKM. V was pared by 7 bases and J by 5 bases, with 5 bases of the junction left unmatched. The CDR3 extends over 13 amino acids. DNA for the CDR3: TGTGCCAGCACCTTGACAGGGTATCAGCCCCAGCATTTT. Its translation is CASTLTGYQPQHF.

The chain is built from TRBV11-3 and TRBJ1-1, with no clear D. The CDR3 has 12 residues. Germline-derived CDR1 and CDR2 are SGHNT and YENEEA. V shed 5 bases and J shed 7 bases, with 11 bases lying between them. The CDR3 DNA follows: TGTGCCAGCAGCGCGGGTATGAGTGAAGCTTTCTTT. Protein product: CASSAGMSEAFF. Variable domain in full (rest from reference TRBV11-3 and TRBJ1-1): EAGVVQSPRYKIIEKKQPVAFWCNPISGHNTLYWYLQNLGQGPELLIRYENEEAVDDSQLPKDRFSAERLKGVDSTLKIQPAELGDSAVYLCASSAGMSEAFFGQGTRLTVV.

The CDR3, as DNA: TGTGCCAGCAGCGCTGAGACAGGGGGGAACTATGGCTACACCTTC. This encodes CASSAETGGNYGYTF. The chain has TRBV9 and TRBJ1-2; 9 nucleotides agree with TRBD1. The V gene end was trimmed by 3 bases and the J gene end by 2 bases; junction bases not matched to a gene: 5. The germline V gene has CDR1 SGDLS and CDR2 YYNGEE. This CDR3 is 15 amino acids long.

The chain recombines TRBV2 with TRBJ1-5; D is unclear. Trimming left V 0 bases short and J 0 bases short, with 6 bases between. The germline gives CDR1 SNHLY, CDR2 FYNNEI. This CDR3 has 15 amino acids. CDR3 amino acids: CASSEAGYSNQPQHF. The CDR3 DNA follows: TGTGCCAGCAGTGAAGCCGGGTATAGCAATCAGCCCCAGCATTTT.

The CDR3 nucleotides are TGTGCCAGCAGCTTGGAGAGTGGGCATGCGGGTAACACCATATATTTT. Translating it yields CASSLESGHAGNTIYF. The J gene is TRBJ1-3, the V gene TRBV5-6; D is uncertain. V gave up 0 bases and J gave up 7 bases, with 17 bases separating them. Germline-derived CDR1 and CDR2 are SGHDT and YYEEEE. The CDR3 loop spans 16 amino acids.